These 21 T cell receptor beta chains came from one sample sequenced in a study of blood T cell repertoires in COVID-19. Produced via immunoSEQ multiplex PCR; TCRdb's table is partial and in-frame only. This sample has about 120,000 clones, with 90% found just once. The sample taken for sequencing was peripheral blood. These receptors came from a man aged 45-65 years with active COVID-19.

On this clone itself: The junction does not match germline at one end; this may be a read error. This CDR3 is also generated by other DNA sequences in the sample. The chain carries TRBV2 and TRBJ2-6, with D maybe TRBD2 (5 bases). From germline, CDR1 is SNHLY and CDR2 FYNNEI. The CDR3 spans 17 residues. The CDR3: CASSELVLRAGANVLTF. For the CDR3, the DNA is TGTGCCAGCAGTGAATTAGTTTTGAGGGCTGGAGCCAACGTCCTGACTTTC.

The chain employs TRBV7-2 and TRBJ2-5, with a possible D match to TRBD1 (6 bases). CDR3 size: 13 residues. V was cut by 7 bases and J by 4 bases, with 13 bases left in between. CDR1 SGHTA and CDR2 FQGNSA come from the germline V gene. The CDR3 DNA follows: TGTGCCAGCACCTACGGGACATCAGAGACCCAGTACTTC. As protein: CASTYGTSETQYF.

The chain uses TRBV19 and TRBJ1-4; 9 bases line up with TRBD1. Germline trimming cut 9 bases from V and 8 bases from J; bases unmatched to any gene: 13. The germline CDR1 and CDR2 sequences are LNHDA and SQIVND (reference sequence). The CDR3 consists of 15 residues. Written as DNA, the CDR3 is TGTGCCAGCCTCAGAAGCGGGACAGGGAGAGAAAAACTGTTTTTT. Its translation: CASLRSGTGREKLFF.

V is TRBV7-2 and J is TRBJ2-7, with TRBD1 as a possible D gene (6 bases). The CDR3 runs to 15 residues. Trimming pared 3 bases from V and 1 base from J, leaving 13 bases between. Germline V gene data show CDR1 as SGHTA and CDR2 as FQGNSA. The CDR3 spells CASSLGPGESYEQYF. In DNA, the CDR3 is TGTGCCAGCAGCTTGGGACCAGGGGAATCCTACGAGCAGTACTTC.

The chain combines TRBV6-2 or TRBV6-3 with TRBJ1-2; 10 nucleotides match TRBD1. This CDR3 is 15 amino acids long. CDR1 and CDR2 (germline): MNHEY, SVGEGT. J lost 6 bases, V lost 0 bases, and 4 bases had no gene match. This CDR3 is CASSYSDRGLNGYTF. The CDR3 DNA reads as TGTGCCAGCAGTTACTCTGACAGGGGGCTGAATGGCTACACCTTC.

The chain uses TRBV5-1 and TRBJ2-1; TRBD2 aligns across 7 bases. CDR1 SGHRS and CDR2 YFSETQ come from the germline V gene. The CDR3 is 14 residues long. Unmatched junction bases numbered 4, after V lost 6 bases and J lost 1 base. The CDR3 reads CASTMGGSYNEQFF. Written as DNA, the CDR3 is TGCGCCAGCACCATGGGGGGGTCCTACAATGAGCAGTTCTTC.

This chain uses TRBV2 with TRBJ1-5, with 11 positions matching TRBD1. The V and J ends lost 6 bases and 3 bases, in that order; junction bases with no gene match: 10. Germline CDR1 is SNHLY and CDR2 is FYNNEI. This CDR3 region has 17 residues. CDR3 in amino acids: CASSPGTGGTNNQPQHF. In nucleotides, the CDR3 is TGTGCCAGCAGCCCGGGGACAGGGGGTACTAACAATCAGCCCCAGCATTTT.

The CDR3 loop reads CASAKDRVNQPQHF. The CDR3 bases are TGTGCCAGTGCCAAGGACAGGGTCAATCAGCCCCAGCATTTT. V usage is TRBV19 and J usage is TRBJ1-5; 8 bases line up with TRBD1. Looked up from germline, CDR1 is LNHDA and CDR2 is SQIVND (reference sequence). This CDR3 comprises 14 residues. V was pared by 8 bases and J by 3 bases, with 6 bases of the junction left unmatched.

In this sample, this clone turned up many times. V usage is TRBV5-1 and J usage is TRBJ1-2; D possibly corresponds to TRBD1 (5 bases). The germline V and J ends were trimmed by 5 bases and 6 bases, with 14 bases remaining between them. The CDR3 runs 13 residues. Germline V gene sequence: CDR1 SGHRS, CDR2 YFSETQ. CDR3 nucleotides: TGCGCCAGCAGTCGTTCGGGAGGGGATGGCTACACCTTC. It yields the protein CASSRSGGDGYTF.

The V call is TRBV5-1, the J call TRBJ2-2, with a tentative D call TRBD2 (6 bases). Trimming shortened V by 2 bases and J by 0 bases, and 11 bases separated the two germline ends. The germline CDR1 and CDR2 sequences are SGHRS and YFSETQ. There are 16 residues in the CDR3. DNA for the CDR3: TGCGCCAGCAGCTTAGGGACTCGGCCGAACACCGGGGAGCTGTTTTTT. Translated, it gives CASSLGTRPNTGELFF.

The chain combines TRBV27 with TRBJ2-3, with D possibly being TRBD2 (6 bases). The CDR3 has 14 amino acids. The germline V and J ends were trimmed by 4 bases and 5 bases, with 13 bases remaining between them. Germline lookup yields CDR1 MNHEY and CDR2 SMNVEV (reference sequence). CDR3 region: CASSSSGVVDTQYF. In DNA, the CDR3 is TGTGCCAGCAGTTCGTCGGGGGTGGTAGATACGCAGTATTTT.

This sequence joins TRBV7-8 and TRBJ2-7, with D possibly being TRBD2 (6 bases). From germline, CDR1 is SGHVS and CDR2 FQNEAQ. This CDR3 is built from 13 residues. The V gene lost 5 bases and the J gene lost 0 bases, with 8 bases spanning the gap. CDR3 sequence: CASSGGNSYEQYV. In DNA, the CDR3 is TGTGCCAGCAGCGGGGGGAACTCCTACGAGCAGTACGTC.

CDR3 sequence reads: CASSDGYTDTQYF. The DNA of the CDR3 is TGTGCCAGCAGTGACGGTTACACAGATACGCAGTATTTT. The gene calls are TRBV2 and TRBJ2-3; D unclear. V was pared by 3 bases and J by 2 bases, with 6 bases between. Germline values: CDR1 SNHLY, CDR2 FYNNEI. This CDR3 is 13 amino acids long.

The chain uses TRBV24-1 and TRBJ1-2, with TRBD1 matching over 7 bases. CDR3 length: 14 residues. Germline V gene lookup returns CDR1 KGHDR and CDR2 SFDVKD. The trim removed 3 bases at V and 5 bases at J, leaving 5 bases unmatched. CDR3 residues: CATSDTGTDYGYTF. CDR3 bases: TGTGCCACCAGTGATACCGGGACAGATTATGGCTACACCTTC.

The CDR3 reads CASSFRTGVTYEQYF. The CDR3 bases are TGTGCCAGCAGCTTCCGGACAGGGGTTACCTACGAGCAGTACTTC. The V gene is TRBV7-2, the J gene TRBJ2-7; TRBD1 matches 9 bases. The CDR3 totals 15 residues. With 3 bases clipped from V and 2 bases from J, the junction kept 5 bases outside the gene matches. Germline assignment: CDR1 SGHTA and CDR2 FQGNSA.

The rearrangement uses TRBV7-3 and TRBJ1-2; TRBD1 agrees at 7 bases. Per germline, CDR1 SGHTA and CDR2 FQGTGA. This CDR3 comprises 13 residues. The V segment lost 3 bases and the J segment 7 bases; nucleotides outside the gene matches: 5. The CDR3 DNA follows: TGTGCCAGCAGCTTCGACAGGGCAGGTGGCTACACCTTC. Translating it yields CASSFDRAGGYTF.

The chain joins TRBV7-3 to TRBJ2-3; D perhaps matches TRBD1 (5 bases). The germline V and J ends were trimmed by 2 bases and 7 bases, with 10 bases remaining between them. In germline, CDR1 is SGHTA, CDR2 FQGTGA. The CDR3 contains 13 residues. The CDR3 protein is CASSLSGPNTQYF. The CDR3 coding sequence is TGTGCCAGCAGCTTATCAGGGCCGAATACGCAGTATTTT.

The chain is built from TRBV18 and TRBJ1-5, with 9 bases aligning to TRBD1. V trimming: 6 bases; J trimming: 5 bases; junction bases outside the gene matches: 8. Germline V CDR1 and CDR2: KGHSH, LQKENI. This CDR3 contains 15 residues. CDR3 amino acids: CASSADRGGYQPQHF. CDR3 in DNA: TGTGCCAGCTCGGCAGACAGGGGGGGCTATCAGCCCCAGCATTTT. Looking up the rest from reference TRBV18 and TRBJ1-5 gives the full variable domain: NAGVMQNPRHLVRRRGQEARLRCSPMKGHSHVYWYRQLPEEGLKFMVYLQKENIIDESGMPKERFSAEFPKEGPSILRIQQVVRGDSAAYFCASSADRGGYQPQHFGDGTRLSIL.

This clone appeared a few times. The chain links TRBV9 to TRBJ1-2; D is uncertain. Trimming pared 4 bases from V and 1 base from J, leaving 8 bases between. CDR1 is SGDLS and CDR2 is YYNGEE in the germline V gene. The CDR3 contains 13 residues. CDR3: CASSPSSNYGYTF. For the CDR3, the DNA is TGTGCCAGCAGCCCGTCCAGTAACTATGGCTACACCTTC.

This sequence joins TRBV9 and TRBJ2-5; TRBD2 matches 7 bases. Trimming cost V 4 bases and J 5 bases; bases outside gene matches: 11. This CDR3 contains 15 residues. Germline V CDR1 and CDR2: SGDLS, YYNGEE. Here the CDR3 reads CASSPNGLVRETQYF. CDR3 sequence (DNA): TGTGCCAGCAGCCCAAATGGACTAGTTCGGGAGACCCAGTACTTC.

The genes are TRBV19 and TRBJ2-1; 14 bases align to TRBD2. Trimming removed 1 base from V and 8 bases from J; junction bases left unmatched: 7. The germline V gene encodes CDR1 LNHDA and CDR2 SQIVND (reference sequence). The CDR3 length is 17 residues. In DNA form, the CDR3 reads TGTGCCAGTAGTATAGTGGGACTAGCGGGAGAACGTGATGAGCAGTTCTTC. Translating gives CASSIVGLAGERDEQFF.